Listed here are 28 T cell receptor beta chains from one sample, sequenced in a study of T-cell memory formation after mild COVID-19. TCRdb recomputed calls from the 5' RACE reads with MiXCR, one row per CDR3 protein. The repertoire has 400,000 or so distinct CDR3 sequences, 20% of them found once; the top ten carry approximately 8.4%. Sequencing was done on a sample of PBMCs or a T cell subset sorted from them (not recorded which). These receptor sequences come from an adult woman who had mild COVID-19 (a few samples of this study predate the infection). Cell type and time point are not known.

The V gene is TRBV20-1, the J gene TRBJ2-3; D perhaps matches TRBD2 (6 bases). The CDR3 loop spans 13 amino acids. Trimming removed 3 bases at V and 2 bases at J, with 9 bases between. CDR1 and CDR2 from the germline V gene are DFQATT and SNEGSKA (reference sequence). CDR3 sequence: CSASGSNTDTQYF. The DNA for the CDR3 is TGCAGTGCTAGCGGGAGTAACACAGATACGCAGTATTTT.

The chain employs TRBV30 and TRBJ1-2; TRBD1 matches at 7 bases. This CDR3 region has 12 residues. V trimming: 3 bases; J trimming: 8 bases; junction bases outside the gene matches: 6. Per the germline V gene, CDR1 is GTSNPN and CDR2 is SVGIG (reference sequence). DNA for the CDR3: TGTGCCTGGAGCCCTCACAGGGGCGGCTACACCTTC. Translated, it gives CAWSPHRGGYTF.

The chain uses TRBV12-5 and TRBJ2-7; possibly TRBD2 for D (5 bases). CDR3 length: 11 amino acids. With 8 bases removed from V and 5 bases from J, the gap between germline ends came to 10 bases. The germline V gene encodes CDR1 LGHNT and CDR2 FRNRAP. CDR3 nucleotide sequence: TGTGCTAGTTGGGAGCGTAACGAGCAGTACTTC. The encoded protein is CASWERNEQYF.

The chain links TRBV2 to TRBJ2-7; 7 bases line up with TRBD1. The germline V gene encodes CDR1 SNHLY and CDR2 FYNNEI. CDR3 length: 15 residues. Unmatched junction bases numbered 13, after V lost 5 bases and J lost 6 bases. The CDR3 protein is CASSRTQGVKSEQYF. The DNA of the CDR3 is TGTGCCAGCAGTCGCACGCAGGGGGTAAAGTCCGAGCAGTACTTC. The full variable domain, its missing parts supplied by reference TRBV2 and TRBJ2-7, is EPEVTQTPSHQVTQMGQEVILRCVPISNHLYFYWYRQILGQKVEFLVSFYNNEISEKSEIFDDQFSVERPDGSNFTLKIRSTKLEDSAMYFCASSRTQGVKSEQYFGPGTRLTVT.

A few counts support this clonotype. It may be a read error: a sequence one base away is much more abundant. This chain links TRBV14 with TRBJ1-1; no reliable D call. V was trimmed by 0 bases and J by 1 base, leaving 3 bases between them. The germline V gene encodes CDR1 SGHDN and CDR2 FVKESK. The CDR3 spans 13 residues. CDR3 amino acids: CASSQEGNTEAFF. The CDR3 coding sequence is TGTGCCAGCAGCCAAGAGGGGAACACTGAAGCTTTCTTT.

This clonotype appeared a few times. V is TRBV7-6 and J is TRBJ2-3; tentatively, D is TRBD2 (7 bases). The CDR3 has 18 residues. CDR1 and CDR2 from the germline V gene are SGHVS and FNYEAQ. V shed 4 bases and J shed 4 bases, with 24 bases lying between them. The CDR3 DNA follows: TGTGCCAGCAGCTCACCACTGCAGGGGCGGGAGAGAGCAGATACGCAGTATTTT. This codes for CASSSPLQGRERADTQYF. Drawing the rest from reference TRBV7-6 and TRBJ2-3, the complete variable domain is GAGVSQSPRYKVTKRGQDVALRCDPISGHVSLYWYRQALGQGPEFLTYFNYEAQQDKSGLPNDRFSAERPEGSISTLTIQRTEQRDSAMYRCASSSPLQGRERADTQYFGPGTRLTVL.

This clonotype was observed a handful of times. The chain combines TRBV11-1 with TRBJ2-2; D possibly corresponds to TRBD1 (6 bases). The CDR3 totals 15 residues. V shed 6 bases and J shed 1 base, with 12 bases lying between them. Germline values: CDR1 SGHAT, CDR2 FQDESV (reference sequence). CDR3: CASRTPGQNTGELFF. CDR3 bases: TGTGCCAGCAGAACACCGGGACAGAACACCGGGGAGCTGTTTTTT.

The J gene is TRBJ1-2, the V gene TRBV27, with D possibly matching TRBD1 (5 bases). Per the germline V gene, CDR1 is MNHEY and CDR2 is SMNVEV (reference sequence). The V end was cut by 6 bases, the J end by 3 bases, with 14 bases between. The length of the CDR3 is 14 residues. CDR3 in DNA: TGTGCCAGCAGCCCCGTGGGGGGACACTATGGCTACACCTTC. Translation gives CASSPVGGHYGYTF.

This rearrangement joins TRBV14 to TRBJ2-5, with D perhaps matching TRBD1 (5 bases). V gave up 5 bases and J gave up 7 bases, with 14 bases separating them. Germline V gene lookup returns CDR1 SGHDN and CDR2 FVKESK. The CDR3 consists of 13 residues. The CDR3 region is CASSFEDIRTQYF. For the CDR3, the DNA is TGTGCCAGCAGCTTCGAGGACATACGGACCCAGTACTTC.

The V and J genes are TRBV24-1 and TRBJ2-1, with a possible D match to TRBD1 (6 bases). Germline V gene lookup returns CDR1 KGHDR and CDR2 SFDVKD. The CDR3 is 15 residues long. Deletions cut 3 bases from V and 3 bases from J, with 11 bases between. The CDR3 sequence is CATSDGGQSYNEQFF. In DNA form, the CDR3 reads TGTGCCACCAGTGATGGAGGACAGAGCTACAATGAGCAGTTCTTC.

The rearrangement links TRBV29-1 to TRBJ1-2, with 10 bases that match TRBD1. Germline V lookup: CDR1 SQVTM, CDR2 ANQGSEA. Germline trimming cut 4 bases from V and 4 bases from J; bases unmatched to any gene: 3. The CDR3 covers 13 residues. The CDR3 DNA reads as TGCAGCGTTGCGACAGGGGGCAGCTATGGCTACACCTTC. It translates to CSVATGGSYGYTF.

The gene calls are TRBV7-6 and TRBJ2-7; possible D gene TRBD2, 5 bases. The CDR3 spans 14 residues. Trimming cost V 2 bases and J 5 bases, with 13 bases left between them. CDR1 SGHVS and CDR2 FNYEAQ come from the germline V gene. The CDR3 here is CASSLFGLAHEQYF. The DNA for the CDR3 is TGTGCCAGCAGCTTATTCGGTCTAGCCCACGAGCAGTACTTC. Complete variable domain (other parts from reference TRBV7-6 and TRBJ2-7): GAGVSQSPRYKVTKRGQDVALRCDPISGHVSLYWYRQALGQGPEFLTYFNYEAQQDKSGLPNDRFSAERPEGSISTLTIQRTEQRDSAMYRCASSLFGLAHEQYFGPGTRLTVT.

The chain links TRBV4-1 to TRBJ2-3; TRBD2 might be the D (6 bases). Trimming shortened V by 0 bases and J by 4 bases, and 17 bases separated the two germline ends. The CDR3 is made up of 17 amino acids. Per germline, CDR1 MGHRA and CDR2 YSYEKL. For the CDR3, the DNA is TGCGCCAGCAGCCAAGATCGGTTTCCGCGGGGTGCAGATACGCAGTATTTT. Residues: CASSQDRFPRGADTQYF.

The CDR3 bases are TGTGCCAGCAGCGTTGACCGGGACACCATGGGGCAGTACTTC. Amino acids: CASSVDRDTMGQYF. This chain links TRBV7-9 with TRBJ2-7, with a weak D call TRBD1 (6 bases). V was pared by 5 bases and J by 9 bases, with 20 bases between. The CDR3 is 14 residues long. Germline values: CDR1 SEHNR, CDR2 FQNEAQ (reference sequence).

This clonotype appeared a few times. V gene TRBV20-1 combines with J gene TRBJ1-2; 7 nucleotides line up with TRBD1. Germline V lookup: CDR1 DFQATT, CDR2 SNEGSKA (reference sequence). The CDR3 spans 13 residues. CDR3: CSETGQPNYGYTF. CDR3 coding DNA: TGCAGCGAGACAGGGCAACCTAACTATGGCTACACCTTC.

The V and J genes are TRBV12-3 or TRBV12-4 and TRBJ2-7; maybe TRBD2 (6 bases). The CDR3 is 13 amino acids. The V end was cut by 3 bases, the J end by 3 bases, with 9 bases between. CDR3 sequence: CASSFGGIYEQYF. DNA of the CDR3: TGTGCCAGCAGTTTTGGGGGGATCTACGAGCAGTACTTC.

The chain is built from TRBV10-1 and TRBJ2-7; 10 bases are shared with TRBD1. The CDR3 is made up of 17 amino acids. The J segment lost 0 bases and the V segment lost 4 bases, leaving 9 bases of the junction unmatched. CDR1 is WNHNN, CDR2 SYGVQD, per germline (reference sequence). The CDR3 here is CASSVGQGDLSSYEQYF. The DNA of the CDR3 is TGCGCCAGCAGTGTCGGACAGGGGGACCTGAGCTCCTACGAGCAGTACTTC.

The V and J genes are TRBV12-3 or TRBV12-4 and TRBJ2-7; D might be TRBD2 (6 bases). Trimming left V 10 bases short and J 7 bases short, with 14 bases between. CDR3 length equals 11 residues. The CDR3 spells CATSKAGEQYF. The CDR3 region has the DNA TGTGCCACCTCGAAAGCGGGTGAGCAGTACTTC.

The CDR3 nucleotides are TGCAGCGTTGATCGGGGGGCCGGCAACACCGGGGAGCTGTTTTTT. Translating gives CSVDRGAGNTGELFF. The chain has TRBV29-1 and TRBJ2-2; TRBD2 might be the D (7 bases). The CDR3 length is 15 residues. Germline CDR1 reads SQVTM; CDR2 reads ANQGSEA. Trimming pared 3 bases from V and 2 bases from J, leaving 13 bases between.

This clonotype was picked up a small number of times. This chain joins TRBV5-1 and TRBJ1-1; perhaps TRBD1 as D (6 bases). This CDR3 has 14 amino acids. Germline CDR1 reads SGHRS; CDR2 reads YFSETQ. Trimming stripped 7 bases from V and 0 bases from J, with 13 bases between. CDR3 DNA sequence: TGCGCCAGCCGTGGGGACACCTTGAACACTGAAGCTTTCTTT. Its translation: CASRGDTLNTEAFF.

This clonotype showed up just a few times. The rearrangement uses TRBV5-1 and TRBJ2-1; D is uncertain. V lost 0 bases and J lost 4, with 14 bases in between. The CDR3 length is 16 residues. In germline, CDR1 is SGHRS, CDR2 YFSETQ. CDR3 region: CASSLAKGSPYNEQFF. The CDR3 coding sequence is TGCGCCAGCAGCTTGGCGAAGGGCTCCCCTTACAATGAGCAGTTCTTC.

In its sample, this clonotype was seen a few times. The chain combines TRBV24-1 with TRBJ2-1; 7 bases agree with TRBD2. Germline values: CDR1 KGHDR, CDR2 SFDVKD. The CDR3 totals 16 residues. Trimming removed 2 bases from V and 3 bases from J; junction bases left unmatched: 6. CDR3 loop: CATSDWLGGHYNEQFF. CDR3 DNA sequence: TGTGCCACCAGTGATTGGTTGGGAGGGCACTACAATGAGCAGTTCTTC.

The CDR3 here is CASRLIDRSNYGYTF. The CDR3, as DNA: TGTGCCAGCAGACTTATCGACAGGTCCAACTATGGCTACACCTTC. The chain is built from TRBV7-9 and TRBJ1-2; D is possibly TRBD1 (6 bases). This CDR3 comprises 15 residues. V was pared by 6 bases and J by 2 bases, with 16 bases between. Germline-derived CDR1 and CDR2 are SEHNR and FQNEAQ (reference sequence).

In this sample, this clonotype turned up many times. V is TRBV7-2 and J is TRBJ2-1; unclear D gene. CDR3 length: 15 amino acids. Between the trimmed V and J ends, which lost 5 bases and 1 base, there was a span of 12 bases. Looked up from germline, CDR1 is SGHTA and CDR2 is FQGNSA. The chain's CDR3 is CASSPRPISYNEQFF. CDR3 DNA: TGTGCCAGCAGCCCTCGACCAATATCCTACAATGAGCAGTTCTTC.

This clonotype showed up just a few times. The chain carries TRBV19 and TRBJ2-1; possible D gene TRBD1, 6 bases. CDR1 and CDR2 (germline): LNHDA, SQIVND (reference sequence). The CDR3 has 14 residues. Trimming removed 7 bases from V and 9 bases from J, with 19 bases in between. The CDR3 sequence is CASKVRGLMGEQFF. The CDR3 DNA reads TGTGCCAGTAAAGTCAGGGGCTTGATGGGTGAGCAGTTCTTC.

The V and J genes are TRBV4-3 and TRBJ2-1; D gene ambiguous. The germline CDR1 and CDR2 sequences are LGHNA and YSLEER. With 0 bases removed from V and 6 bases from J, the gap between germline ends came to 12 bases. The CDR3 sequence is 15 residues long. CDR3 protein: CASSQEGNSFNEQFF. The CDR3 bases are TGCGCCAGCAGCCAAGAAGGGAATTCATTCAATGAGCAGTTCTTC.

This sequence joins TRBV7-3 and TRBJ2-1; D perhaps matches TRBD2 (5 bases). Germline V gene lookup returns CDR1 SGHTA and CDR2 FQGTGA. There are 15 residues in the CDR3. The V end lost 2 bases, the J end lost 0 bases, and 8 bases lay between the germline ends. The CDR3 region has the DNA TGTGCCAGCAGCTTATTAGGGAGCTCCTACAATGAGCAGTTCTTC. Its protein product is CASSLLGSSYNEQFF. Full variable domain (missing parts from reference TRBV7-3 and TRBJ2-1): GAGVSQTPSNKVTEKGKYVELRCDPISGHTALYWYRQSLGQGPEFLIYFQGTGAADDSGLPNDRFFAVRPEGSVSTLKIQRTERGDSAVYLCASSLLGSSYNEQFFGPGTRLTVL.

This clonotype turned up a few times. This sequence joins TRBV6-1 and TRBJ1-5, with 9 nucleotides matching TRBD1. The V segment lost 1 base and the J segment 10 bases; nucleotides outside the gene matches: 11. The CDR3 totals 16 residues. Germline lookup yields CDR1 MNHNS and CDR2 SASEGT. The CDR3 sequence: CASSEGRRQGGEPQHF. The CDR3, as DNA: TGTGCCAGCAGTGAAGGCCGGAGACAGGGGGGGGAACCCCAGCATTTT.